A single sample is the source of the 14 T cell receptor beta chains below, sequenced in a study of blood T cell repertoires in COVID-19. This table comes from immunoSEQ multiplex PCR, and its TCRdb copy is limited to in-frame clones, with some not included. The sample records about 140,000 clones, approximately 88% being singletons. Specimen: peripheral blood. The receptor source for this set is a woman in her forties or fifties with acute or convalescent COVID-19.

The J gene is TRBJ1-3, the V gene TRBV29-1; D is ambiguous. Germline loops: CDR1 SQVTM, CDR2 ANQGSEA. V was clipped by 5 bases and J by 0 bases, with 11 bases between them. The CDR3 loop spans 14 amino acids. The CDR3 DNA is TGCAGCGTTTTCGAACAGCTCTCTGGAAACACCATATATTTT. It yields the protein CSVFEQLSGNTIYF.

CDR3 sequence (DNA): TGTGCCAGCAGTTACTCGGCAGTTCACTCCTACGAGCAGTACTTC. Translating it yields CASSYSAVHSYEQYF. The V gene is TRBV6-5, the J gene TRBJ2-7; no reliable D call. The V end lost 0 bases, the J end lost 0 bases, and 9 bases lay between the germline ends. Germline V gives CDR1 MNHEY, CDR2 SVGAGI. The CDR3 totals 15 residues.

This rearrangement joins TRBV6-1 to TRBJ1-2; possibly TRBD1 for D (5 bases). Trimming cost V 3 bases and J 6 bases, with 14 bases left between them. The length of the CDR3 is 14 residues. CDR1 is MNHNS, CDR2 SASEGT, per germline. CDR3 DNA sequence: TGTGCCAGCAGTGATACAGGTCAGGGCCATGGCTACACCTTC. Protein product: CASSDTGQGHGYTF.

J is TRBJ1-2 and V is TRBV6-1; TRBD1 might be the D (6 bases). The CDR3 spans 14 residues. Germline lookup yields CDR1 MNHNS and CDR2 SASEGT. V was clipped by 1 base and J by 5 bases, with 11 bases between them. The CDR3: CASSEVGQQYGYTF. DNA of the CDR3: TGTGCCAGCAGTGAAGTCGGACAGCAATATGGCTACACCTTC.

In DNA, the CDR3 is TGTGCCAGCAGTTCAGGGTCAGATACGCAGTATTTT. Its protein is CASSSGSDTQYF. This chain uses TRBV6-5 with TRBJ2-3; a possible D gene is TRBD1 (5 bases). V gave up 4 bases and J gave up 4 bases, with 6 bases separating them. This CDR3 has 12 residues. CDR1 MNHEY and CDR2 SVGAGI come from the germline V gene.

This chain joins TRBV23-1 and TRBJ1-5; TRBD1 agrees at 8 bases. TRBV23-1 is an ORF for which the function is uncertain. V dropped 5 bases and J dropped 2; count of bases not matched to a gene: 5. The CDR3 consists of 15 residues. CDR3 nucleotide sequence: TGCGCCAGCAGTAAGGGACAGGCGGGCAATCAGCCCCAGCATTTT. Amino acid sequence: CASSKGQAGNQPQHF.

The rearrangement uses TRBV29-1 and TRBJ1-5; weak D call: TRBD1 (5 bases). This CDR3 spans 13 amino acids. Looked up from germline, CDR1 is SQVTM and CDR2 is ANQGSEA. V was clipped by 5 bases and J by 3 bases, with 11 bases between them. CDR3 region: CSVCRDSNQPQHF. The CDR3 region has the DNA TGCAGCGTTTGCAGGGACTCCAATCAGCCCCAGCATTTT.

The CDR3 region is CASTQTVRVEQYF. The CDR3 DNA reads TGTGCCAGCACCCAAACGGTCAGGGTCGAGCAGTACTTC. The gene calls are TRBV6-5 and TRBJ2-7; D possibly corresponds to TRBD1 (5 bases). Germline assignment: CDR1 MNHEY and CDR2 SVGAGI. Trimming cost V 7 bases and J 6 bases, with 16 bases left between them. The CDR3 runs 13 residues.

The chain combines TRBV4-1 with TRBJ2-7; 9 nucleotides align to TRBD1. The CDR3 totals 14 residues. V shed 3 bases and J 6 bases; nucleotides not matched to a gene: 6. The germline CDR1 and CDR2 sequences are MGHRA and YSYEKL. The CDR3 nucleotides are TGCGCCAGCAGCCACCCGGGACAGGGAGGCGAGCAGTACTTC. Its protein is CASSHPGQGGEQYF.

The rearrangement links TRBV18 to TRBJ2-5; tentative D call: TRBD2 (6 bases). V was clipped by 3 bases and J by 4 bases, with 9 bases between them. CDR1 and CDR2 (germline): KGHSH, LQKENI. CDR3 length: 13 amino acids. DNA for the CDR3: TGTGCCAGCTCACCGGGAGGAGGAGAGACCCAGTACTTC. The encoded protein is CASSPGGGETQYF. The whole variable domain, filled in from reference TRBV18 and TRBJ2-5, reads NAGVMQNPRHLVRRRGQEARLRCSPMKGHSHVYWYRQLPEEGLKFMVYLQKENIIDESGMPKERFSAEFPKEGPSILRIQQVVRGDSAAYFCASSPGGGETQYFGPGTRLLVL.

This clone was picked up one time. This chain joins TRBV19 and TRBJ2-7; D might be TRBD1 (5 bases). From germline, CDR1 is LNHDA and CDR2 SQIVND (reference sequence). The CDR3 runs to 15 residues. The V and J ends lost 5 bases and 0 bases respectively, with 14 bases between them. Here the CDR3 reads CASSPGRGLSYEQYF. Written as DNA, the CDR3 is TGTGCCAGTAGTCCAGGTAGGGGCCTCTCCTACGAGCAGTACTTC.

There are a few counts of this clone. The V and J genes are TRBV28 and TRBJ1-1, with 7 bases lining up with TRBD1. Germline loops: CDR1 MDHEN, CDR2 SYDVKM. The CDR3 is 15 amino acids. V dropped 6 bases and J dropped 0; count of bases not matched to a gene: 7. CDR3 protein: CASSLDREMNTEAFF. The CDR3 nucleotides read TGTGCCAGCAGCCTTGACAGGGAAATGAACACTGAAGCTTTCTTT.

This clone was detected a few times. Here the CDR3 reads CASSLAADNTGELFF. CDR3 DNA: TGCGCCAGCAGCTTGGCAGCGGATAACACCGGGGAGCTGTTTTTT. V is TRBV5-1 and J is TRBJ2-2, with D perhaps matching TRBD2 (5 bases). The germline V gene encodes CDR1 SGHRS and CDR2 YFSETQ. Trimming pared 0 bases from V and 2 bases from J, leaving 8 bases between. The length of the CDR3 is 15 residues.

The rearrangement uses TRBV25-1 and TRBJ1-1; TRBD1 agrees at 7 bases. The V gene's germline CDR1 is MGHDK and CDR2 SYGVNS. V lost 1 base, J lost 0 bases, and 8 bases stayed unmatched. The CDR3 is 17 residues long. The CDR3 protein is CASSELGAGGLNTEAFF. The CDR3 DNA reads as TGTGCCAGCAGTGAATTAGGGGCAGGGGGACTGAACACTGAAGCTTTCTTT.